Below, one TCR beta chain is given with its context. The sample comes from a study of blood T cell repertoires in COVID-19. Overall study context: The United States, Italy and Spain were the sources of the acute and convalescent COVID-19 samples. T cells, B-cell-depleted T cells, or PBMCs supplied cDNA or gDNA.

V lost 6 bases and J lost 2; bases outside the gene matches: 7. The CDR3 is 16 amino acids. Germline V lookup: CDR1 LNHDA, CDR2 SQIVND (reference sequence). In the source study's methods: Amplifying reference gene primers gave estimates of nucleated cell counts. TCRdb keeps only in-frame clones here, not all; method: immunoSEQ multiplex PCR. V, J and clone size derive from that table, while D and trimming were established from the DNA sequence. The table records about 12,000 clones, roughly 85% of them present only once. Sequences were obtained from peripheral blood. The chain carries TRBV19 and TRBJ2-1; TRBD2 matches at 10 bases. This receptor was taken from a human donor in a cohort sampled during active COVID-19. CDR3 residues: CASSSLAGETYNEQFF. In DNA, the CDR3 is TGTGCCAGTAGCTCTCTAGCGGGGGAAACCTACAATGAGCAGTTCTTC.